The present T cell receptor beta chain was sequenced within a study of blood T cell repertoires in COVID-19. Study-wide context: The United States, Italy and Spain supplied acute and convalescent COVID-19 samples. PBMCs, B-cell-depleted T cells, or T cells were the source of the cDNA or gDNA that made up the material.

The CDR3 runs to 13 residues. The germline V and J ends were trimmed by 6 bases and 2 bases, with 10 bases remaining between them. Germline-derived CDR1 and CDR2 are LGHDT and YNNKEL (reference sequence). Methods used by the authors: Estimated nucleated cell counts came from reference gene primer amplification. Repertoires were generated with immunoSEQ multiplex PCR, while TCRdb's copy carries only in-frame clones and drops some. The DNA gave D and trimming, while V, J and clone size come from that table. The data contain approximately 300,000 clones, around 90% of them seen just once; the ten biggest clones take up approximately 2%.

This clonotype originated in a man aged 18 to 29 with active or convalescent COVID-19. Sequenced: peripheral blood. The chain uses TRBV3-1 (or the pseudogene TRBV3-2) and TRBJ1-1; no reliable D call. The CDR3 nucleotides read TGTGCCAGCAGTCTCTTTTCTAACACTGAAGCTTTCTTT. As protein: CASSLFSNTEAFF.